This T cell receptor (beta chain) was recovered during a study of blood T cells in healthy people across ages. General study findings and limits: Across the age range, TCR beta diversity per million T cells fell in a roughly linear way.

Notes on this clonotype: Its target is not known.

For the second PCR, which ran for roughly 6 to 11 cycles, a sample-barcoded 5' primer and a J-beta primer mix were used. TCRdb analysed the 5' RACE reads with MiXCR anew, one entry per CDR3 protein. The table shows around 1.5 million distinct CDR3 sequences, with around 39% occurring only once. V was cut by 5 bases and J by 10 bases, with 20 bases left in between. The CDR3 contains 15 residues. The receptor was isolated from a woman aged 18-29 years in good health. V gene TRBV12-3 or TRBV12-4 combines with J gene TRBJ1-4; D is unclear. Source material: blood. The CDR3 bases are TGTGCCAGCAGTCCCGCTGCCCGGGCTCCTGGAAAACTGTTTTTT. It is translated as CASSPAARAPGKLFF.